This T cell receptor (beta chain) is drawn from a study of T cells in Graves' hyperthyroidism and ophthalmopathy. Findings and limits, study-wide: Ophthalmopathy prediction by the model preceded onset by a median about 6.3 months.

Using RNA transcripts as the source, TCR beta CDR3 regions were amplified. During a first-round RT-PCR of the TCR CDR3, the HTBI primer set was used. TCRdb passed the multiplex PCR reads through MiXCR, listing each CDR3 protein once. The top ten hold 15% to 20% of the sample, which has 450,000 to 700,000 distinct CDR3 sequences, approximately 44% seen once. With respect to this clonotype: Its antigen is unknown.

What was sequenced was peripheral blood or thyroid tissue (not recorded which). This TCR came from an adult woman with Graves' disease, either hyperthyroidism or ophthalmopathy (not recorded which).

CDR3 DNA sequence: TGTGCCAGTGGGACAGGAGGTGGCTACACCTTC. Translating it yields CASGTGGGYTF. J is TRBJ1-2 and V is TRBV6-2 or TRBV6-3; TRBD1 matches at 8 bases. With 9 bases clipped from V and 7 bases from J, the junction kept 4 bases outside the gene matches. The CDR3 is made up of 11 amino acids. Germline values: CDR1 MNHEY, CDR2 SVGEGT.